This T cell receptor (beta chain) was recovered during a study of T cell responses to AZD1222 COVID-19 vaccine. In the study overall: It was second doses at about 4 or about 12 weeks that were pooled.

Comment on this clone: Its antigen is as yet unknown.

The CDR3 has 16 amino acids. With 6 bases removed from V and 6 bases from J, the gap between germline ends came to 23 bases. Looked up from germline, CDR1 is SNHLY and CDR2 is FYNNEI. Points from the study as a whole: Females made up more of the donors, who were largely white British, and clonal diversity may have come out too low. CD4 TCRs associated with vaccination spanned spike, dominating at 160-218 and 743-854. Repertoire sampling occurred only after the peak T cell response.

The method was immunoSEQ multiplex PCR; TCRdb's version includes in-frame clones alone and lacks a portion of them. The data hold approximately 74,000 clones, with roughly 80% observed a single time. The chain employs TRBV2 and TRBJ1-2; D not certain. The receptor was isolated from an adult in good health. The sample consisted of peripheral blood, taken on day 0 of AZD1222 vaccination. The CDR3 is CASSVSPEGPADGYTF. CDR3 bases: TGTGCCAGCAGCGTCTCACCAGAAGGACCCGCGGATGGCTACACCTTC.